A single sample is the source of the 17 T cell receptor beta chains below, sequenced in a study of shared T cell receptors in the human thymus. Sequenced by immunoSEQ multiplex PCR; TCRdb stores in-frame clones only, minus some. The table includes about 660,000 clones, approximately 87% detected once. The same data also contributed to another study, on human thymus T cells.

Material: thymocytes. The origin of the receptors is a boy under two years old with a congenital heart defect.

The CDR3 is CASSLSPSSYEQYF. The CDR3 coding sequence is TGTGCCAGCAGTTTATCCCCGAGCTCCTACGAGCAGTACTTC. V usage is TRBV28 and J usage is TRBJ2-7; D uncertain. The CDR3 extends over 14 amino acids. CDR1 is MDHEN and CDR2 is SYDVKM in the germline V gene. The V end was cut by 1 base, the J end by 0 bases, with 7 bases between.

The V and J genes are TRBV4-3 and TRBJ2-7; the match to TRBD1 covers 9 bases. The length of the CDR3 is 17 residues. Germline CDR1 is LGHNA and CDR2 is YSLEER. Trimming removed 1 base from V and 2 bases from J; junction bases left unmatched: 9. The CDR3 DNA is TGCGCCAGCAGCCAAGGGTCCTCGGACAGGGGAACCTACGAGCAGTACTTC. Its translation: CASSQGSSDRGTYEQYF.

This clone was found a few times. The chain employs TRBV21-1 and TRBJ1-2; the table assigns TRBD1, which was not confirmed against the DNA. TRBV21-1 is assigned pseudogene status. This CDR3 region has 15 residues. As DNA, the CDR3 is TGTGCCAGCAGCAAAGCCGGGACAGGGGGCCCTTGCTACACCTTC. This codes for CASSKAGTGGPCYTF.

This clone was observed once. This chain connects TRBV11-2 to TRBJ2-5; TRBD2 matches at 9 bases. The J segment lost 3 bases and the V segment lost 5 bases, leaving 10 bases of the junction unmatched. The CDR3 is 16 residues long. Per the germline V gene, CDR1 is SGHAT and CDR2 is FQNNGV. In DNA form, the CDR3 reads TGTGCCAGCAGCCCTAGGGTCGCGGGAGGGGAAGAGACCCAGTACTTC. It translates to CASSPRVAGGEETQYF.

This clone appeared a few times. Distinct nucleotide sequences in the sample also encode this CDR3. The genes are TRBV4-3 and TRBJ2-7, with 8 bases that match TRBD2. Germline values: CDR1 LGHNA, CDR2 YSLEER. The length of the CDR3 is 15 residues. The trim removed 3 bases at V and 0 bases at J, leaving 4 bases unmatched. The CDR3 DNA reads TGCGCCAGCAGCCAGAAGCGGGGGAGCTCCTACGAGCAGTACTTC. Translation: CASSQKRGSSYEQYF.

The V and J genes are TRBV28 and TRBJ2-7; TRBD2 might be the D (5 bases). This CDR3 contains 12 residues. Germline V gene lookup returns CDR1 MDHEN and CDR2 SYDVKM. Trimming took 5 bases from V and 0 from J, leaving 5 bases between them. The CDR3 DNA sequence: TGTGCCAGCAGTACTAGCTCCTACGAGCAGTACTTC. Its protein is CASSTSSYEQYF.

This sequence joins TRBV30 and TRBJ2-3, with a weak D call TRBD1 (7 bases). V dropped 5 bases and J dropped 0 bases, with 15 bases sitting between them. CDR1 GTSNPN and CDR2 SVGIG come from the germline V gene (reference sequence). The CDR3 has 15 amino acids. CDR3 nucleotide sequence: TGTGCCTGGGCGGGACAGTCCTCTAGCACAGATACGCAGTATTTT. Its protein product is CAWAGQSSSTDTQYF. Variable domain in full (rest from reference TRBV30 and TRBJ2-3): SQTIHQWPATLVQPVGSPLSLECTVEGTSNPNLYWYRQAAGRGLQLLFYSVGIGQISSEVPQNLSASRPQDRQFILSSKKLLLSDSGFYLCAWAGQSSSTDTQYFGPGTRLTVL.

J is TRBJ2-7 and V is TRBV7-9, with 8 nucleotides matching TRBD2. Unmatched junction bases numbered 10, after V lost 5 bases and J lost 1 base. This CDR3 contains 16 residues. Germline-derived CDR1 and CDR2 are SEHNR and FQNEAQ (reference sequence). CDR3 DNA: TGTGCCAGCAGCGCCCTCGGGCGGGAGGTTTCCTACGAGCAGTACTTC. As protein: CASSALGREVSYEQYF.

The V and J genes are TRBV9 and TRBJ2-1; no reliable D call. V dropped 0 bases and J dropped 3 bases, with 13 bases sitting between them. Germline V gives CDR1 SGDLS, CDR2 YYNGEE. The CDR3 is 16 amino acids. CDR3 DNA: TGTGCCAGCAGCGTAGAAGGAGACCACGACTACAATGAGCAGTTCTTC. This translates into CASSVEGDHDYNEQFF.

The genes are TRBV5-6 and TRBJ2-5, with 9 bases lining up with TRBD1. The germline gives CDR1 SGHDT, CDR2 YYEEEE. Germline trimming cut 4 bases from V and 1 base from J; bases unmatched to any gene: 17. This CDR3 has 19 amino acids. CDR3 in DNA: TGTGCCAGCAGCGCGTCGCCCGGGACAGGGTTAGAGGCCCAAGAGACCCAGTACTTC. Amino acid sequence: CASSASPGTGLEAQETQYF.

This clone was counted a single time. CDR3 region: CASSSPGQPTGELFF. The CDR3 DNA is TGTGCCAGCAGTTCCCCGGGACAGCCGACCGGGGAGCTGTTTTTT. V gene TRBV28 combines with J gene TRBJ2-2, with TRBD1 matching 7 bases. Germline V gene lookup returns CDR1 MDHEN and CDR2 SYDVKM. The CDR3 totals 15 residues. Trimming at V came to 4 bases and at J to 5 bases, leaving 7 bases not matched to a gene.

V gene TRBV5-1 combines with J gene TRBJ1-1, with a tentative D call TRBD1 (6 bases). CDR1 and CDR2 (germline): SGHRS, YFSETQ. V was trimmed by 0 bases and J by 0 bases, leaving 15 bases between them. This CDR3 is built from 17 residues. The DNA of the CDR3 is TGCGCCAGCAGCTTGGAACAGGGTAACCGCATGAACACTGAAGCTTTCTTT. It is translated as CASSLEQGNRMNTEAFF.

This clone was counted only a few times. The CDR3 sequence: CAIGWGGFDRGTDTQYF. Here the CDR3 DNA reads TGTGCCATCGGGTGGGGGGGCTTTGACAGAGGCACAGATACGCAGTATTTT. The chain joins TRBV10-3 to TRBJ2-3; possible D gene TRBD2, 7 bases. Germline CDR1 and CDR2: ENHRY and SYGVKD. The CDR3 totals 17 residues. V gave up 8 bases and J gave up 1 base, with 22 bases separating them.

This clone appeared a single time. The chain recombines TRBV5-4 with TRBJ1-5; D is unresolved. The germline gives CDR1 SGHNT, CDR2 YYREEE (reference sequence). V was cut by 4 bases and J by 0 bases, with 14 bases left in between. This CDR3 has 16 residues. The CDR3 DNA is TGTGCCAGCAGCCCAAGTCCGGGGAATAGCAATCAGCCCCAGCATTTT. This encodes CASSPSPGNSNQPQHF.

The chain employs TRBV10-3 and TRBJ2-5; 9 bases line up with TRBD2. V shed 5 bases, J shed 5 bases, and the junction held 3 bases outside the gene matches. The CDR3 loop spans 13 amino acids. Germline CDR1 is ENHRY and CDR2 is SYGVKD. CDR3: CAISLAGKETQYF. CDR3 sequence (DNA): TGTGCCATCAGTCTAGCGGGAAAGGAGACCCAGTACTTC.

Here the CDR3 reads CSAPADRGRIGNGYTF. DNA of the CDR3: TGCAGCGCCCCGGCGGACAGGGGGCGGATTGGGAATGGCTACACCTTC. V is TRBV29-1 and J is TRBJ1-2, with 11 bases aligning to TRBD1. This CDR3 spans 16 amino acids. Germline assignment: CDR1 SQVTM and CDR2 ANQGSEA. The trim removed 7 bases at V and 6 bases at J, leaving 16 bases unmatched.

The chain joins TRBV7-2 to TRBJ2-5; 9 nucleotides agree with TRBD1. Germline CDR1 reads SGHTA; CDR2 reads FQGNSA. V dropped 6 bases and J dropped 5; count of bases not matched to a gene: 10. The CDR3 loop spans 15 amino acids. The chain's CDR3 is CASSPTPDRGETQYF. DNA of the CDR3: TGTGCCAGCAGTCCAACACCGGACAGGGGCGAGACCCAGTACTTC.